The sequence of this T cell receptor beta chain was determined in a study of cytomegalovirus exposure and HLA in healthy donors. Findings and caveats of the study: Differences between HLA loci emerged in a later analysis of TCR association rates, with DRB1 most and HLA-C fewest.

CDR3 size: 13 residues. The germline gives CDR1 SGHAT, CDR2 FQNNGV. The V gene lost 5 bases and the J gene lost 7 bases, with 14 bases spanning the gap. PCR primers comprised 60 Vbeta and 13 Jbeta primers. The data were produced by immunoSEQ multiplex PCR, yet TCRdb's version contains in-frame clones alone and is incomplete. The repertoire includes about 130,000 clones, roughly 78% of them detected once, and around 4% sits in the top ten. With regard to this clone: The antigen remains unidentified.

Sequenced: PBMCs. The sequence came from a man in his thirties or forties in good health and CMV-seronegative. The V call is TRBV11-2, the J call TRBJ1-2; D possibly corresponds to TRBD1 (5 bases). The DNA for the CDR3 is TGTGCCAGCAGCCCCCCAGGGTTAGGTGGCTACACCTTC. This translates into CASSPPGLGGYTF.